The clone carrying this T cell receptor beta chain was recorded a few times. Its antigen is not identified. The sample belongs to a study of blood T cells in healthy people across ages. Sample-barcoded 5' priming and a J-beta primer mix drove a second PCR of about 6 to 12 cycles. MiXCR, applied by TCRdb to the 5' RACE reads, yields one record per CDR3 protein. This table has around 1,100,000 distinct CDR3 sequences, approximately 38% appearing once. Study results and caveats: Donor CMV status was unknown, possibly confounding expanded clonotype changes. Unsorted PBMC material precluded a definitive naive versus antigen-experienced comparison.

Material: blood. The source is a man between 18 and 29 years old in good health.

The CDR3 region has the DNA TGTGCCAGCAGTGACATCGGACAGGGCCGGGAGACCCAGTACTTC. Protein product: CASSDIGQGRETQYF. V is TRBV2 and J is TRBJ2-5; 8 bases fit TRBD1. The V gene end was trimmed by 3 bases and the J gene end by 5 bases; junction bases not matched to a gene: 8. This CDR3 region has 15 residues. Looked up from germline, CDR1 is SNHLY and CDR2 is FYNNEI.